Presented here are 21 T cell receptor beta chains from one specimen sequenced in a study of patients and donors after allogeneic stem cell transplantation. Each CDR3 protein is one row after TCRdb ran MiXCR on the RT-PCR reads. The sample yields more than 150,000 distinct CDR3 sequences, 24% seen once. The sample comprised blood, either unsorted or a sorted T cell fraction (not recorded which). These receptors all come from a human donor who was either an allogeneic HSCT recipient or a stem cell or donor lymphocyte infusion donor (not recorded which). It is not recorded whose cells these are; they may come from a transplant donor.

This clonotype was found many times. The chain carries TRBV6-5 and TRBJ1-1; weak D call: TRBD1 (5 bases). Trimming removed 6 bases from V and 5 bases from J, with 13 bases in between. CDR1 is MNHEY, CDR2 SVGAGI, per germline. The CDR3 extends over 13 amino acids. CDR3 amino acids: CASRVGGLTEAFF. The CDR3 DNA reads as TGTGCCAGCAGGGTTGGGGGGTTAACTGAAGCTTTCTTT.

In this sample, this clonotype turned up a few times. The rearrangement links TRBV12-3 or TRBV12-4 to TRBJ1-5, with D hard to call. V was clipped by 3 bases and J by 0 bases, with 3 bases between them. The CDR3 is 13 residues long. The CDR3 DNA follows: TGTGCCAGCAGTTTTAGTAGCAATCAGCCCCAGCATTTT. It encodes CASSFSSNQPQHF.

The chain is built from TRBV5-6 and TRBJ1-1; D not certain. Germline V gene sequence: CDR1 SGHDT, CDR2 YYEEEE. V lost 5 bases to trimming and J lost 4 bases, with 12 bases between them. The CDR3 extends over 13 amino acids. CDR3 sequence (DNA): TGTGCCAGCAGTCCGACTTGGGGCACTGAAGCTTTCTTT. Amino acid sequence: CASSPTWGTEAFF.

This clonotype was recorded a few times. The V and J genes are TRBV29-1 and TRBJ2-1, with 7 bases that match TRBD2. V lost 6 bases to trimming and J lost 4 bases; unmatched junction nucleotides: 0. The CDR3 runs to 11 residues. CDR1 is SQVTM and CDR2 is ANQGSEA in the germline V gene. CDR3 amino acids: CSVGGYNEQFF. The CDR3 DNA reads TGCAGCGTGGGAGGGTACAATGAGCAGTTCTTC.

This sequence joins TRBV27 and TRBJ2-1; D ambiguous. Germline values: CDR1 MNHEY, CDR2 SMNVEV (reference sequence). This CDR3 is built from 15 residues. The ends were cut back, 3 bases at V and 0 bases at J, with 9 bases in the middle. As DNA, the CDR3 is TGTGCCAGCAGTTTTGGCACCCTCTCCTACAATGAGCAGTTCTTC. It yields the protein CASSFGTLSYNEQFF.

This clonotype has a handful of counts. The chain combines TRBV12-3 or TRBV12-4 with TRBJ2-2; D not resolved. This CDR3 is 16 amino acids long. V lost 3 bases, J lost 6 bases, and 17 bases lay in between. The CDR3 DNA sequence: TGTGCCAGCAGTTTTGGAGTTGGAGTTGGGTCCGGGGAGCTGTTTTTT. As protein: CASSFGVGVGSGELFF.

This chain joins TRBV7-2 and TRBJ2-5; D call uncertain. Trimming pared 3 bases from V and 0 bases from J, leaving 8 bases between. CDR1 and CDR2 (germline): SGHTA, FQGNSA. The CDR3 extends over 14 amino acids. The CDR3 nucleotides are TGTGCCAGCAGCTTGGGAAGGTACCAAGAGACCCAGTACTTC. This gives the protein CASSLGRYQETQYF.

The chain links TRBV5-6 to TRBJ1-5; D remains ambiguous. The CDR3 has 13 amino acids. V was cut by 1 base and J by 6 bases, with 8 bases left in between. Germline V gene lookup returns CDR1 SGHDT and CDR2 YYEEEE. The CDR3 DNA reads TGTGCCAGCAGCTTGTATGGAGGTCAGCCCCAGCATTTT. Translating it yields CASSLYGGQPQHF.

This chain links TRBV6-5 with TRBJ2-7; weak D call: TRBD1 (6 bases). The CDR3 consists of 14 residues. V dropped 6 bases and J dropped 3 bases, with 15 bases sitting between them. In germline, CDR1 is MNHEY, CDR2 SVGAGI. The CDR3 nucleotides read TGTGCCAGCAGACCGGGACAATTGTTCTACGAGCAGTACTTC. This translates into CASRPGQLFYEQYF.

This clonotype was detected once. The chain is built from TRBV29-1 and TRBJ2-6, with D perhaps being TRBD1 or TRBD2 (6 bases each). CDR3 length: 16 amino acids. CDR1 and CDR2 from the germline V gene are SQVTM and ANQGSEA. Trimming left V 4 bases short and J 0 bases short, with 13 bases between. CDR3 amino acids: CSVVSGGPSGANVLTF. In DNA, the CDR3 is TGCAGCGTTGTATCCGGGGGCCCCTCTGGGGCCAACGTCCTGACTTTC.

This chain connects TRBV20-1 to TRBJ2-2, with TRBD1 matching over 7 bases. This CDR3 spans 14 amino acids. Germline V gives CDR1 DFQATT, CDR2 SNEGSKA (reference sequence). The V segment lost 6 bases and the J segment 1 base; nucleotides outside the gene matches: 5. DNA for the CDR3: TGCAGTGCGCGACAGGGTTGGAACACCGGGGAGCTGTTTTTT. As protein: CSARQGWNTGELFF.

This chain links TRBV12-3 or TRBV12-4 with TRBJ2-3; no firm D call. The V end was cut by 3 bases, the J end by 5 bases, with 15 bases between. The CDR3 is made up of 15 amino acids. The CDR3 coding sequence is TGTGCCAGCAGTTTGACGGTGGGGTTGGGAGATACGCAGTATTTT. Amino acid sequence: CASSLTVGLGDTQYF.

This chain links TRBV24-1 with TRBJ2-5; tentative D call: TRBD2 (6 bases). Germline CDR1 is KGHDR and CDR2 is SFDVKD. The CDR3 has 15 amino acids. The V gene lost 2 bases and the J gene lost 1 base, with 10 bases spanning the gap. The chain's CDR3 is CATSDSGGFQETQYF. CDR3 nucleotide sequence: TGTGCCACCAGTGATTCCGGGGGATTCCAAGAGACCCAGTACTTC.

This chain joins TRBV12-3 or TRBV12-4 and TRBJ2-7; D may be TRBD2 (6 bases). This CDR3 is 14 amino acids long. Deletions cut 11 bases from V and 1 base from J, with 18 bases between. The CDR3 here is CAGQRGTQSYEQYF. CDR3 DNA sequence: TGTGCCGGCCAACGGGGGACCCAGTCCTACGAGCAGTACTTC.

This clonotype was counted once. V gene TRBV7-2 combines with J gene TRBJ1-1; D is undetermined. V was pared by 2 bases and J by 6 bases, with 16 bases between. Per the germline V gene, CDR1 is SGHTA and CDR2 is FQGNSA. The CDR3 length is 15 residues. The CDR3 DNA is TGTGCCAGCAGCTTATACTTGGCCCCGAGCCCTGAAGCTTTCTTT. Its translation: CASSLYLAPSPEAFF.

A few counts support this clonotype. The chain employs TRBV19 and TRBJ2-6; weak D call: TRBD1 (6 bases). This CDR3 contains 15 residues. Germline-derived CDR1 and CDR2 are LNHDA and SQIVND (reference sequence). V was shortened by 2 bases and J by 4 bases, with 9 bases between the two germline ends. The CDR3 DNA reads as TGTGCCAGTAGTATACCGGGGACAGGGGCCAACGTCCTGACTTTC. Residues: CASSIPGTGANVLTF.

This clonotype showed up just a few times. The chain combines TRBV7-6 with TRBJ1-2, with a possible D match to TRBD1 (5 bases). Between the trimmed V and J ends, which lost 2 bases and 5 bases, there was a span of 15 bases. The germline gives CDR1 SGHVS, CDR2 FNYEAQ. This CDR3 is built from 15 residues. CDR3 DNA: TGTGCCAGCAGCTTATTCGGCAAAGGGGAATATGGCTACACCTTC. It translates to CASSLFGKGEYGYTF.

The V call is TRBV12-3 or TRBV12-4, the J call TRBJ2-1; D is undetermined. The V end lost 3 bases, the J end lost 7 bases, and 7 bases lay between the germline ends. This CDR3 is 12 amino acids long. This CDR3 reads CASSFNPNEQFF. The CDR3 region has the DNA TGTGCCAGCAGTTTTAATCCAAATGAGCAGTTCTTC.

A few counts support this clonotype. This chain links TRBV10-3 with TRBJ2-1, with D unclear. Germline assignment: CDR1 ENHRY and CDR2 SYGVKD. The CDR3 totals 15 residues. V lost 0 bases to trimming and J lost 2 bases, with 8 bases between them. Here the CDR3 DNA reads TGTGCCATCAGTGAGTCCACAGTGACCTACAATGAGCAGTTCTTC. Translation: CAISESTVTYNEQFF.

This clonotype was picked up a small number of times. The chain uses TRBV4-2 and TRBJ2-7; D perhaps matches TRBD2 (6 bases). Per germline, CDR1 LGHNA and CDR2 YNFKEQ. The CDR3 is 13 amino acids. V was trimmed by 1 base and J by 3 bases, leaving 7 bases between them. CDR3 region: CASSQGTIYEQYF. CDR3 nucleotides: TGTGCCAGCAGCCAAGGGACTATCTACGAGCAGTACTTC.

This chain uses TRBV7-9 with TRBJ1-5; D not resolved. The germline gives CDR1 SEHNR, CDR2 FQNEAQ (reference sequence). CDR3 size: 14 residues. V lost 1 base and J lost 4, with 8 bases in between. Written as DNA, the CDR3 is TGTGCCAGCAGCTTAGACCGGGTTAATCAGCCCCAGCATTTT. Amino acid sequence: CASSLDRVNQPQHF.